The next 11 T cell receptor beta chains were all read from a single sample in a study of human T cells and chemical hapten exposure. In TCRdb, the RACE reads were re-called with MiXCR into one record per CDR3 protein. The sample lists 190,000 or so distinct CDR3 sequences; around a quarter were seen once. The time point is: patch test 3, about 24 weeks after DPC sensitization. Treatment described: therapeutic diphenylcyclopropenone sensitization with weekly scalp DPC. The sequences come from whole blood, collected in connection with sensitization to the hapten diphenylcyclopropenone (DPC). These receptors were collected from a woman between 35 and 50 years old with alopecia areata. Some clones in this sample may be carry-over from other donors' samples.

This clonotype was seen a few times. V gene TRBV6-5 combines with J gene TRBJ1-2, with D unclear. Germline lookup yields CDR1 MNHEY and CDR2 SVGAGI. The CDR3 length is 15 residues. Trimming removed 2 bases at V and 4 bases at J, with 14 bases between. This CDR3 reads CASSYTVNSPYGYTF. DNA for the CDR3: TGTGCCAGCAGTTACACCGTCAATAGTCCCTATGGCTACACCTTC.

The J gene is TRBJ2-7, the V gene TRBV10-3, with D possibly TRBD2 on 5 matching bases. CDR3 size: 14 residues. Between the trimmed V and J ends, which lost 6 bases and 8 bases, there was a span of 20 bases. CDR1 and CDR2 (germline): ENHRY, SYGVKD. As DNA, the CDR3 is TGTGCCATCAGCGCGGCCGGACGGGGAGCGAAGCAGTACTTC. Its protein is CAISAAGRGAKQYF.

The rearrangement uses TRBV4-3 and TRBJ2-7; D gene ambiguous. This CDR3 is 15 amino acids long. The V end lost 0 bases, the J end lost 3 bases, and 12 bases lay between the germline ends. Germline V gene sequence: CDR1 LGHNA, CDR2 YSLEER. The CDR3 loop reads CASSQDPGPYYEQYF. The CDR3 coding sequence is TGCGCCAGCAGCCAAGATCCTGGACCCTACTACGAGCAGTACTTC.

In its sample, this clonotype was seen a few times. The chain has TRBV12-3 or TRBV12-4 and TRBJ1-2; D gene unclear. V lost 5 bases and J 3 bases, leaving 19 bases between the germline ends. The length of the CDR3 is 16 residues. Here the CDR3 reads CASSPTTKGWDYGYTF. The CDR3 region has the DNA TGTGCCAGCAGTCCAACTACCAAGGGATGGGACTATGGCTACACCTTC.

The chain has TRBV4-1 and TRBJ2-3; 8 bases are a match to TRBD2. The CDR3 totals 14 residues. From germline, CDR1 is MGHRA and CDR2 YSYEKL. V lost 1 base and J lost 4; bases outside the gene matches: 1. The CDR3 sequence is CASSQAGGPDTQYF. The DNA for the CDR3 is TGCGCCAGCAGCCAAGCGGGAGGGCCAGATACGCAGTATTTT.

This clonotype was counted between two and nine times. The chain links TRBV29-1 to TRBJ2-7; TRBD1 matches at 9 bases. Looked up from germline, CDR1 is SQVTM and CDR2 is ANQGSEA. The trim removed 6 bases at V and 7 bases at J, leaving 10 bases unmatched. CDR3 length: 13 amino acids. As DNA, the CDR3 is TGCAGCGTGGCGGGACAGGGAAGGGGTGAGCAGTACTTC. Amino acids: CSVAGQGRGEQYF.

V is TRBV7-6 and J is TRBJ1-3; D is undetermined. This CDR3 region has 13 residues. The germline gives CDR1 SGHVS, CDR2 FNYEAQ. Trimming stripped 5 bases from V and 4 bases from J, with 9 bases between. The CDR3 loop reads CASSGGWGNTIYF. CDR3 in DNA: TGTGCCAGCAGCGGCGGTTGGGGAAACACCATATATTTT.

The V gene is TRBV7-9, the J gene TRBJ1-1, with D possibly TRBD1 on 6 matching bases. Trimming took off 6 bases at V and 6 bases at J, with 23 bases between the two ends. This CDR3 has 16 residues. Germline loops: CDR1 SEHNR, CDR2 FQNEAQ (reference sequence). The CDR3 loop is CASRLTGRETYAEAFF. The CDR3 DNA reads TGTGCCAGCAGGTTGACAGGCCGCGAGACTTACGCTGAAGCTTTCTTT. Full variable domain (remainder filled in from reference TRBV7-9 and TRBJ1-1): DTGVSQNPRHKITKRGQNVTFRCDPISEHNRLYWYRQTLGQGPEFLTYFQNEAQLEKSRLLSDRFSAERPKGSFSTLEIQRTEQGDSAMYLCASRLTGRETYAEAFFGQGTRLTVV.

The gene calls are TRBV27 and TRBJ2-7; 11 positions match TRBD1. V was clipped by 3 bases and J by 6 bases; unmatched bases: 4. The germline V gene encodes CDR1 MNHEY and CDR2 SMNVEV (reference sequence). This CDR3 is built from 14 residues. CDR3 residues: CASSLGQGVGEQYF. For the CDR3, the DNA is TGTGCCAGCAGTTTGGGACAGGGGGTGGGCGAGCAGTACTTC.

The chain joins TRBV27 to TRBJ1-2; TRBD1 matches 7 bases. CDR3 size: 13 residues. V was clipped by 6 bases and J by 7 bases; unmatched bases: 8. The germline CDR1 and CDR2 sequences are MNHEY and SMNVEV (reference sequence). The CDR3 region has the DNA TGTGCCAGCAGACCCACAGGGGAGGCTGGCTACACCTTC. As protein: CASRPTGEAGYTF.

Only a few counts were recorded for this clonotype. This sequence joins TRBV12-3 or TRBV12-4 and TRBJ1-4, with D perhaps matching TRBD1 (5 bases). The CDR3 is made up of 13 amino acids. V was trimmed by 3 bases and J by 8 bases, leaving 10 bases between them. The CDR3 loop is CASSFTGGEKLFF. The CDR3 nucleotides are TGTGCCAGCAGTTTTACAGGCGGGGAAAAACTGTTTTTT.